A selection of T cell receptor beta chains follows, all from one sample in a study of blood T cell repertoires in COVID-19. Produced via immunoSEQ multiplex PCR; TCRdb's table is partial and in-frame only. The data contain approximately 250,000 clones, 80% to 90% of them singletons. Source material: peripheral blood. The receptors here all came from a middle-aged man with acute or convalescent COVID-19. Both conserved end residues are part of each CDR3. The D gene is left open where the match is weak. Rows may omit the clone size; those that give it use once, few, many or a size class.

TRBD1	-	TRBJ1-2	TRBV7-9	CASSPQPDRADYGYTF	TGTGCCAGCAGCCCACAACCCGACAGGGCGGACTATGGCTACACCTTC
TRBD2	-	TRBJ2-2	TRBV9	CASSSRTSATGELFF	TGTGCCAGCAGCTCAAGGACTAGCGCCACCGGGGAGCTGTTTTTT
TRBD2	-	TRBJ2-1	TRBV6-1	CASSFLAGVDNEQFF	TGTGCCAGCAGCTTCCTAGCGGGAGTGGACAATGAGCAGTTCTTC
-	-	TRBJ2-7	TRBV5-6	CASSGQGAGAYEQYF	TGTGCCAGCAGCGGCCAGGGGGCGGGAGCCTACGAGCAGTACTTC
-	-	TRBJ1-3	TRBV7-9	CASIVFRPDSGNTIYF	TGTGCCAGCATAGTCTTCAGGCCTGACTCTGGAAACACCATATATTTT
-	-	TRBJ1-2	TRBV5-4	CASSSRVLTLANYGYTF	TGTGCCAGCAGCTCCAGGGTACTTACCTTAGCTAACTATGGCTACACCTTC
-	-	TRBJ2-7	TRBV5-1	CASSLAGGRDTYEQYF	TGCGCCAGCAGCTTGGCCGGTGGCAGGGACACCTACGAGCAGTACTTC
TRBD2	-	TRBJ2-4	TRBV5-4	CASSNPSGAENIQYF	TGTGCCAGCAGTAACCCTAGCGGGGCGGAAAACATTCAGTACTTC
TRBD1	-	TRBJ1-1	TRBV25-1	CASRYRGNTEAFF	TGTGCCAGCAGGTACAGGGGGAACACTGAAGCTTTCTTT
-	-	TRBJ2-2	TRBV6-5	CASSYSVGELFF	TGTGCCAGCAGTTACTCCGTCGGGGAGCTGTTTTTT
-	-	TRBJ2-1	TRBV4-1	CASSSYQSGISYNEQFF	TGCGCCAGCAGCTCCTATCAATCGGGGATCTCCTACAATGAGCAGTTCTTC
-	many	TRBJ2-7	TRBV7-3	CASSLQGRDYEQYF	TGTGCCAGCAGCTTACAGGGAAGGGACTACGAGCAGTACTTC
TRBD2	-	TRBJ2-7	TRBV25-1	CASSEGRGGEQYF	TGTGCCAGCAGTGAGGGACGGGGGGGCGAGCAGTACTTC
-	-	TRBJ1-1	TRBV3-1/TRBV3-2	CASSQDGRGNTEAFF	TGTGCCAGCAGCCAAGATGGGAGGGGGAACACTGAAGCTTTCTTT
-	-	TRBJ1-5	TRBV4-1	CASSQDRGQPQHF	TGCGCCAGCAGCCAAGATCGGGGACAGCCCCAGCATTTT
-	-	TRBJ2-2	TRBV19	CASSRTQTATNTGELFF	TGTGCCAGTAGTCGAACCCAGACAGCCACGAACACCGGGGAGCTGTTTTTT
TRBD2	-	TRBJ2-1	TRBV7-8	CASSLGVAGGNEQFF	TGTGCCAGCAGCTTAGGAGTAGCGGGGGGCAATGAGCAGTTCTTC
-	-	TRBJ2-1	TRBV11-2	CASSFSSTSGFEQFF	TGTGCCAGCAGCTTTAGTAGTACCTCGGGGTTTGAGCAGTTCTTC
-	few	TRBJ1-2	TRBV4-1	CASSQVAGPNYGYTF	TGCGCCAGCAGCCAAGTCGCAGGCCCTAACTATGGCTACACCTTC
TRBD1	-	TRBJ2-7	TRBV15	CATSRGDREVYEQYF	TGTGCCACCAGCAGAGGGGACAGGGAAGTCTACGAGCAGTACTTC
-	-	TRBJ1-2	TRBV25-1	CASTKTGDWYGYTF	TGTGCCAGCACAAAGACAGGTGATTGGTATGGCTACACCTTC
-	-	TRBJ1-2	TRBV5-4	CASSLSTGKGYGYTF	TGTGCCAGCAGCTTGTCCACGGGGAAGGGCTATGGCTACACCTTC
-	-	TRBJ1-5	TRBV2	CASSVVTGYQPQHF	TGTGCCAGCAGTGTTGTTACAGGGTACCAGCCCCAGCATTTT
-	-	TRBJ2-7	TRBV7-3	CASSPRQGSGEQYF	TGTGCCAGCAGCCCCCGGCAGGGGTCGGGCGAGCAGTACTTC
-	-	TRBJ1-2	TRBV15	CATSRGTPGQYGYTF	TGTGCCACCAGCAGAGGGACGCCGGGACAATATGGCTACACCTTC
TRBD1	few	TRBJ2-2	TRBV7-3	CASSPRQGRLNTGELFF	TGTGCCAGCAGCCCGCGACAGGGTAGACTTAACACCGGGGAGCTGTTTTTT
TRBD2	once	TRBJ2-1	TRBV27	CASRLAGGRYEQFF	TGTGCCAGCAGGCTAGCGGGAGGGCGCTATGAGCAGTTCTTC
-	once	TRBJ2-3	TRBV11-3	CASSANRGGGTDTQYF	TGTGCCAGCAGCGCCAACAGGGGAGGAGGTACAGATACGCAGTATTTT
-	-	TRBJ1-2	TRBV29-1	CSVVQDRGVYGYTF	TGCAGCGTTGTACAGGACCGCGGGGTATATGGCTACACCTTC
-	-	TRBJ2-2	TRBV9	CASSVREIGTGELFF	TGTGCCAGCAGCGTACGGGAAATTGGAACCGGGGAGCTGTTTTTT
TRBD2	-	TRBJ2-2	TRBV9	CASSISGRADTGELFF	TGTGCCAGCAGCATCAGCGGGAGGGCCGACACCGGGGAGCTGTTTTTT
TRBD1	-	TRBJ2-7	TRBV6-5	CASRTGTGYTYEQYF	TGTGCCAGCAGAACCGGGACAGGGTACACCTACGAGCAGTACTTC
TRBD1	-	TRBJ1-2	TRBV27	CASSLRTGLRGGYTF	TGTGCCAGCAGCCTTAGGACAGGCCTGAGGGGCGGCTACACCTTC
-	-	TRBJ1-4	TRBV5-5	CASQDLGEEKLFF	TGTGCCAGCCAGGACCTCGGGGAGGAAAAACTGTTTTTT
-	-	TRBJ2-3	TRBV5-1	CASSFTGLDTQYF	TGCGCCAGCAGCTTTACCGGTTTGGATACGCAGTATTTT
TRBD2	once	TRBJ2-7	TRBV28	CASRTASSGSYEQYF	TGTGCCAGCCGAACAGCATCTAGCGGTTCCTACGAGCAGTACTTC
TRBD1	-	TRBJ1-3	TRBV10-3	CATDGGQLYSGNTIYF	TGTGCCACTGACGGGGGACAGCTTTACTCTGGAAACACCATATATTTT
-	-	TRBJ2-1	TRBV27	CASSFRHNEQFF	TGTGCCAGCAGTTTCAGGCACAATGAGCAGTTCTTC
TRBD2	-	TRBJ2-3	TRBV29-1	CSVEDGPGLAGAPDTQYF	TGCAGCGTTGAAGACGGTCCCGGACTAGCGGGAGCCCCAGATACGCAGTATTTT
-	-	TRBJ1-1	TRBV5-1	CASRSDRNTEAFF	TGCGCCAGCAGGAGTGATAGGAACACTGAAGCTTTCTTT
TRBD1	-	TRBJ1-2	TRBV18	CASSPQGVYGYTF	TGTGCCAGCTCACCGCAGGGGGTCTACGGCTACACCTTC
-	-	TRBJ2-7	TRBV11-2	CASSLAPVLYEQYF	TGTGCCAGCAGCTTAGCCCCCGTCCTCTACGAGCAGTACTTC